This record concerns one TCR beta chain sequence. This CDR3 is built from 15 residues. V gave up 6 bases and J gave up 5 bases; unmatched junction bases: 11. The germline V gene has CDR1 MNHEY and CDR2 SMNVEV (reference sequence). This sample stems from a study of shared clonotypes between healthy human individuals. In replicate PCRs of sorted subsets, around 0.2 ug DNA, approximately 30,000 T cell genomes, was used. Measured with immunoSEQ multiplex PCR; TCRdb has only the in-frame clones, and not every one. The sample yields some 580,000 clones, less than 98% seen once. The chain recombines TRBV27 with TRBJ2-7; 9 bases map to TRBD1. Sequenced: naive CD4+ T cells sorted from blood. As for subset: CD45RA+ positively selected. This receptor was identified in a woman in her thirties in good health. The DNA of the CDR3 is TGTGCCAGCAGCTCCCCCGGGACAGGGTCGAACGAGCAGTACTTC. Its protein product is CASSSPGTGSNEQYF.